Listed below are T cell receptor beta chains from one sample, sequenced in a study of OX40 agonist ivuxolimab in advanced cancers. TCRdb keeps only in-frame clones here, not all; method: immunoSEQ multiplex PCR. The data hold roughly 10,000 clones, with 88% observed a single time. This specimen consisted of CD4+ or CD8+ T cells sorted from blood, obtained in a trial of the OX40 agonist ivuxolimab. These receptors were obtained from an adult with an advanced solid tumor such as melanoma, head and neck, liver or kidney cancer. The CDR3 runs from the conserved cysteine through the conserved F or W. D genes are given only for firm matches. The size entry is marked missing in some rows and otherwise reads once, few, many or a size class.

abundance | d_gene | j_gene | v_gene | CDR3aa | CDR3nt
. | . | TRBJ1-5 | TRBV2 | CASSERPTWGVLNQPQHF | TGTGCCAGCAGTGAACGACCCACTTGGGGAGTTCTCAATCAGCCCCAGCATTTT
. | . | TRBJ1-3 | TRBV5-6 | CASSLGPKGYTIYF | TGTGCCAGCAGCTTGGGTCCCAAGGGTTACACCATATATTTT
. | . | TRBJ2-7 | TRBV6-1 | CASKSIPNAHEQYF | TGTGCCAGCAAGTCGATCCCAAACGCCCACGAGCAGTACTTC
. | . | TRBJ2-3 | TRBV4-1 | CASSQGTIGDTQYF | TGCGCCAGCAGCCAAGGTACGATTGGAGATACGCAGTATTTT
once | . | TRBJ2-1 | TRBV6-5 | CASRRGTEQFF | TGTGCCAGCAGACGAGGGACAGAGCAGTTCTTC
few | . | TRBJ2-7 | TRBV5-4 | CASSLFRAEQYF | TGTGCCAGCAGCTTGTTCAGGGCCGAGCAGTACTTC
. | . | TRBJ1-2 | TRBV29-1 | CSVGRGEDGYTF | TGCAGCGTTGGCCGGGGCGAGGATGGCTACACCTTC
. | . | TRBJ2-7 | TRBV28 | CASSFEGVEQYF | TGTGCCAGCAGTTTCGAAGGTGTCGAGCAGTACTTC
. | . | TRBJ1-6 | TRBV19 | CASSIGPRNSPLHF | TGTGCCAGTAGTATAGGGCCCCGGAATTCACCCCTCCACTTC
. | TRBD1 | TRBJ2-1 | TRBV28 | CASSPDRGRVLDEQFF | TGTGCCAGCAGTCCGGACAGGGGAAGGGTACTTGATGAGCAGTTCTTC
. | . | TRBJ2-7 | TRBV4-1 | CASSQGGSYEQYF | TGCGCCAGCAGCCAAGGAGGCTCCTACGAGCAGTACTTC
. | . | TRBJ2-3 | TRBV12-5 | CASGFGTADTQYF | TGTGCTAGTGGTTTTGGCACGGCAGATACGCAGTATTTT
. | . | TRBJ2-3 | TRBV29-1 | CSVEGTESSTDTQYF | TGCAGCGTTGAAGGGACTGAGTCTAGCACAGATACGCAGTATTTT
. | . | TRBJ1-4 | TRBV4-1 | CASSQANEKLFF | TGCGCCAGCAGCCAAGCTAATGAAAAACTGTTTTTT
once | TRBD1 | TRBJ1-1 | TRBV7-9 | CASSLGQGLNTEAFF | TGTGCCAGCAGCTTAGGACAGGGGTTGAACACTGAAGCTTTCTTT
. | TRBD1 | TRBJ2-5 | TRBV6-1 | CASSVGTGGPETQYF | TGTGCCAGCAGTGTCGGGACAGGGGGTCCAGAGACCCAGTACTTC
. | . | TRBJ1-1 | TRBV11-2 | CASSLGARNTEAFF | TGTGCCAGCAGCTTAGGGGCCAGGAACACTGAAGCTTTCTTT
once | TRBD1 | TRBJ1-2 | TRBV27 | CASTGTGQGGYGYTF | TGTGCCAGCACGGGAACGGGACAGGGGGGCTATGGCTACACCTTC
. | . | TRBJ1-1 | TRBV19 | CASSIHTEAFF | TGTGCCAGTAGTATACACACTGAAGCTTTCTTT
. | TRBD1 | TRBJ1-1 | TRBV5-4 | CASSPWTGFMNTEAFF | TGTGCCAGCAGCCCCTGGACAGGGTTTATGAACACTGAAGCTTTCTTT
. | TRBD2 | TRBJ2-3 | TRBV2 | CASLEGLAGVGDTQYF | TGTGCCAGCCTGGAGGGGCTAGCGGGGGTTGGTGATACGCAGTATTTT
. | . | TRBJ2-2 | TRBV7-6 | CASSSGYTGELFF | TGTGCCAGCAGTTCTGGGTACACCGGGGAGCTGTTTTTT
. | . | TRBJ2-7 | TRBV11-2 | CASSLEARYEQYF | TGTGCCAGCAGCTTAGAGGCCCGATACGAGCAGTACTTC
. | TRBD2 | TRBJ2-3 | TRBV7-8 | CASSKGLAGGLTDTQYF | TGTGCCAGCAGCAAGGGACTAGCGGGGGGGCTGACAGATACGCAGTATTTT
. | . | TRBJ2-5 | TRBV4-1 | CASSPSVAGTETQYF | TGCGCCAGCAGCCCCAGCGTAGCTGGAACAGAGACCCAGTACTTC
. | . | TRBJ1-1 | TRBV7-8 | CASSLGDGVNTEAFF | TGTGCCAGCAGCTTAGGGGACGGCGTGAACACTGAAGCTTTCTTT
. | TRBD2 | TRBJ2-5 | TRBV6-1 | CASSRGGSQETQYF | TGTGCCAGCAGCCGCGGGGGGTCCCAAGAGACCCAGTACTTC
. | TRBD1 | TRBJ2-3 | TRBV12-5 | CASAIQQGTQDTQYF | TGTGCTAGTGCCATACAACAGGGGACCCAGGATACGCAGTATTTT
. | TRBD2 | TRBJ2-1 | TRBV12-5 | CASGLPSSGDYNEQFF | TGTGCTAGTGGTTTGCCCTCTAGCGGAGACTACAATGAGCAGTTCTTC
. | TRBD2 | TRBJ2-5 | TRBV5-4 | CASSPRTGGQETQYF | TGTGCCAGCAGCCCCCGCACCGGGGGGCAAGAGACCCAGTACTTC
. | . | TRBJ2-7 | TRBV7-5 | CARSLIGTYEQYF | TGTGCCAGAAGCTTAATAGGGACCTACGAGCAGTACTTC
. | . | TRBJ1-3 | TRBV29-1 | CSVASPTGTAGNTIYF | TGCAGCGTTGCATCCCCGACAGGTACAGCTGGAAACACCATATATTTT
once | TRBD2 | TRBJ2-7 | TRBV27 | CASSPLTGGPNEQYF | TGTGCCAGCAGTCCCTTGACGGGGGGGCCAAACGAGCAGTACTTC
. | . | TRBJ2-6 | TRBV6-5 | CASSEDSSGANVLTF | TGTGCCAGCAGCGAGGACAGCTCTGGGGCCAACGTCCTGACTTTC
once | . | TRBJ1-1 | TRBV6-6 | CASSYFTASMNTEAFF | TGTGCCAGCAGTTACTTCACCGCGTCCATGAACACTGAAGCTTTCTTT
. | . | TRBJ2-7 | TRBV9 | CASSPSTGAAYEQYF | TGTGCCAGCAGCCCCTCGACAGGCGCAGCCTACGAGCAGTACTTC
. | TRBD2 | TRBJ2-2 | TRBV7-7 | CASSLPGTTAPGELFF | TGTGCCAGCAGCTTACCGGGGACTACGGCGCCCGGGGAGCTGTTTTTT
. | . | TRBJ1-1 | TRBV13 | CASSSHRDNEAFF | TGTGCCAGCAGCTCCCACAGGGATAATGAAGCTTTCTTT
. | . | TRBJ1-3 | TRBV11-2 | CASSLDGNTIYF | TGTGCCAGCAGCTTAGACGGAAACACCATATATTTT
. | . | TRBJ2-5 | TRBV4-1 | CASSQSAAGAQETQYF | TGCGCCAGCAGCCAGTCGGCGGCGGGGGCTCAAGAGACCCAGTACTTC
few | . | TRBJ2-3 | TRBV6-1 | CASSETGGSGGTDTQYF | TGTGCCAGCAGTGAAACAGGAGGGTCAGGGGGCACAGATACGCAGTATTTT
. | TRBD1 | TRBJ2-7 | TRBV4-2 | CASSQATGGGYEQYF | TGTGCCAGCAGCCAAGCGACAGGGGGCGGCTACGAGCAGTACTTC
. | . | TRBJ1-5 | TRBV5-4 | CASSFGGSNQPQHF | TGTGCCAGCAGCTTCGGGGGGAGCAATCAGCCCCAGCATTTT
once | . | TRBJ1-2 | TRBV7-8 | CASSLGSLYGYTF | TGTGCCAGCAGCTTAGGAAGTCTCTATGGCTACACCTTC
once | . | TRBJ1-2 | TRBV5-8 | CASSLQNGYGYTF | TGTGCCAGCAGCTTGCAGAACGGCTATGGCTACACCTTC
. | . | TRBJ2-1 | TRBV4-1 | CASSQMPLGAVYNEQFF | TGCGCCAGCAGCCAGATGCCCTTGGGGGCCGTTTACAATGAGCAGTTCTTC
. | . | TRBJ2-1 | TRBV19 | CASSIGGRALYNEQFF | TGTGCCAGTAGTATTGGAGGCAGGGCTTTATACAATGAGCAGTTCTTC
. | TRBD2 | TRBJ2-1 | TRBV4-1 | CASTSGGAGEQFF | TGCGCCAGCACAAGCGGGGGGGCCGGTGAGCAGTTCTTC
once | . | TRBJ1-4 | TRBV5-1 | CASSFGFSNEKLFF | TGCGCCAGCAGCTTCGGATTTTCTAATGAAAAACTGTTTTTT
. | . | TRBJ1-2 | TRBV7-9 | CASSPQATNYGYTF | TGTGCCAGCAGCCCTCAGGCGACTAACTATGGCTACACCTTC
. | . | TRBJ2-7 | TRBV6-6 | CASSRGPRNEQYF | TGTGCCAGCAGCCGGGGTCCGCGGAACGAGCAGTACTTC
once | TRBD1 | TRBJ2-1 | TRBV4-1 | CASRQGANNYNEQFF | TGCGCCAGTAGACAGGGAGCCAATAACTACAATGAGCAGTTCTTC
. | . | TRBJ1-1 | TRBV5-8 | CASSARGSAFF | TGTGCCAGCAGCGCCAGGGGTTCCGCTTTCTTT